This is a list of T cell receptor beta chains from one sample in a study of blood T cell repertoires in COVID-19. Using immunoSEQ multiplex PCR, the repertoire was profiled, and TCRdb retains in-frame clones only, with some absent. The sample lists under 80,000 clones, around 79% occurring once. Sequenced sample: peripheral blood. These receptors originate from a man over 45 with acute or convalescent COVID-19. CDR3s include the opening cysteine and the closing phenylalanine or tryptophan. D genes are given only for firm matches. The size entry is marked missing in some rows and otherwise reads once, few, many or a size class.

CDR3: CASRPPKGREGYTF
DNA: TGTGCCAGCAGGCCCCCCAAGGGGAGGGAGGGCTACACCTTC
V: TRBV6-5
D: -
length: 14
size: -
J: TRBJ1-2

CDR3: CASSSAGRREADTQYF
DNA: TGTGCCAGCAGCTCCGCTGGGCGCAGGGAGGCAGATACGCAGTATTTT
V: TRBV5-8
D: -
length: 16
size: once
J: TRBJ2-3

CDR3: CSASTAENSNQPQHF
DNA: TGCAGTGCTAGTACAGCGGAGAATAGCAATCAGCCCCAGCATTTT
V: TRBV20-1
D: -
length: 15
size: -
J: TRBJ1-5

CDR3: CATSRVKGAGNEQFF
DNA: TGTGCCACCAGCAGAGTTAAGGGAGCGGGCAATGAGCAGTTCTTC
V: TRBV15
D: -
length: 15
size: -
J: TRBJ2-1

CDR3: CAISAGSRETQYF
DNA: TGTGCCATCAGTGCGGGGAGTCGGGAGACCCAGTACTTC
V: TRBV10-3
D: -
length: 13
size: -
J: TRBJ2-5

CDR3: CASSQVDGFRGGSYTF
DNA: TGTGCCAGCAGCCAAGTGGATGGGTTCCGGGGAGGAAGCTACACCTTC
V: TRBV14
D: -
length: 16
size: once
J: TRBJ1-2

CDR3: CASSMAQQSTEAFF
DNA: TGTGCCAGTAGTATGGCACAGCAAAGCACTGAAGCTTTCTTT
V: TRBV19
D: -
length: 14
size: once
J: TRBJ1-1

CDR3: CASSIIPTAMNTEAFF
DNA: TGTGCCAGTAGTATAATCCCGACAGCCATGAACACTGAAGCTTTCTTT
V: TRBV19
D: -
length: 16
size: -
J: TRBJ1-1

CDR3: CASSARDRGYTGELFF
DNA: TGTGCCAGTAGTGCCCGGGACAGGGGTTACACCGGGGAGCTGTTTTTT
V: TRBV19
D: TRBD1
length: 16
size: -
J: TRBJ2-2

CDR3: CSVGQGNRAFF
DNA: TGCAGCGTGGGACAGGGAAATAGGGCTTTCTTT
V: TRBV29-1
D: TRBD1
length: 11
size: -
J: TRBJ1-1

CDR3: CASSPRTSGSDTGELFF
DNA: TGTGCCAGCAGCCCCCGGACTAGCGGGAGCGACACCGGGGAGCTGTTTTTT
V: TRBV9
D: TRBD2
length: 17
size: once
J: TRBJ2-2

CDR3: CASIDRFRGTQETQYF
DNA: TGTGCCAGCATCGATAGGTTTAGGGGCACTCAAGAGACCCAGTACTTC
V: TRBV7-2
D: -
length: 16
size: -
J: TRBJ2-5

CDR3: CASSYSGGPVSTQYF
DNA: TGTGCCAGCAGTTATAGCGGGGGTCCTGTGTCGACCCAGTACTTC
V: TRBV6-2/TRBV6-3
D: TRBD2
length: 15
size: -
J: TRBJ2-5

CDR3: CATSDQSLGYTF
DNA: TGTGCCACCAGTGACCAGTCTTTGGGCTACACCTTC
V: TRBV24-1
D: -
length: 12
size: -
J: TRBJ1-2

CDR3: CASSVGGQTRATQYF
DNA: TGTGCCAGCAGCGTGGGGGGGCAGACAAGAGCGACCCAGTACTTC
V: TRBV9
D: -
length: 15
size: -
J: TRBJ2-5

CDR3: CASSITQAVVYGYTF
DNA: TGTGCCAGTAGTATCACGCAGGCCGTAGTCTATGGCTACACCTTC
V: TRBV19
D: -
length: 15
size: -
J: TRBJ1-2

CDR3: CASSPRGLAGTFGEQFF
DNA: TGTGCCAGCAGCCCTAGGGGACTAGCGGGGACGTTCGGGGAGCAGTTCTTC
V: TRBV6-4
D: TRBD2
length: 17
size: -
J: TRBJ2-1

CDR3: CASSLDRVSYEQYF
DNA: TGTGCCAGCAGCCTCGACAGGGTCTCCTACGAGCAGTACTTC
V: TRBV11-2
D: TRBD1
length: 14
size: -
J: TRBJ2-7

CDR3: CASSSTQDSHKQFF
DNA: TGTGCCAGCAGCTCCACCCAGGACAGCCACAAGCAGTTCTTC
V: TRBV7-6
D: -
length: 14
size: -
J: TRBJ2-1

CDR3: CASTGGGHYGYTF
DNA: TGTGCCAGCACCGGGGGGGGCCACTATGGCTACACCTTC
V: TRBV7-9
D: -
length: 13
size: -
J: TRBJ1-2

CDR3: CASSKRTGANTGELFF
DNA: TGTGCCAGCAGCAAACGGACAGGGGCGAACACCGGGGAGCTGTTTTTT
V: TRBV27
D: TRBD1
length: 16
size: -
J: TRBJ2-2

CDR3: CASSYQGLQETQYF
DNA: TGTGCCAGCAGTTATCAGGGACTCCAAGAGACCCAGTACTTC
V: TRBV27
D: -
length: 14
size: -
J: TRBJ2-5

CDR3: CASSQERLAGVVEQYF
DNA: TGTGCCAGCAGCCAAGAACGGCTAGCGGGAGTTGTTGAGCAGTACTTC
V: TRBV4-2
D: TRBD2
length: 16
size: -
J: TRBJ2-7

CDR3: CASKTSGGTDTQYF
DNA: TGTGCCAGCAAGACTAGCGGGGGGACAGATACGCAGTATTTT
V: TRBV2
D: TRBD2
length: 14
size: -
J: TRBJ2-3

CDR3: CASSLYVGGLYEQYF
DNA: TGTGCCAGCAGCTTATACGTTGGGGGCCTCTACGAGCAGTACTTC
V: TRBV7-3
D: -
length: 15
size: -
J: TRBJ2-7

CDR3: CASSPAGLALNEQFF
DNA: TGCGCCAGCAGCCCAGCGGGACTAGCCTTGAATGAGCAGTTCTTC
V: TRBV5-1
D: TRBD2
length: 15
size: -
J: TRBJ2-1

CDR3: CASSPRQGDNYGYTF
DNA: TGTGCCAGCAGCCCGAGACAGGGAGATAACTATGGCTACACCTTC
V: TRBV7-2
D: TRBD1
length: 15
size: -
J: TRBJ1-2

CDR3: CASSQQTTGASPLHF
DNA: TGTGCCAGCAGCCAGCAAACTACAGGGGCCTCACCCCTCCACTTT
V: TRBV4-2
D: TRBD1
length: 15
size: -
J: TRBJ1-6

CDR3: CASSLGTGIYEQYF
DNA: TGTGCCAGCAGCTTGGGGACAGGAATCTACGAGCAGTACTTC
V: TRBV5-6
D: TRBD1
length: 14
size: -
J: TRBJ2-7

CDR3: CASSTQWDRGGEREKLFF
DNA: TGTGCCAGCAGTACCCAATGGGATAGGGGGGGAGAAAGGGAAAAACTGTTTTTT
V: TRBV2
D: -
length: 18
size: once
J: TRBJ1-4

CDR3: CATSLGTSGTHEQYF
DNA: TGTGCCACCAGTCTCGGGACTAGCGGGACCCACGAGCAGTACTTC
V: TRBV24-1
D: TRBD2
length: 15
size: -
J: TRBJ2-7

CDR3: CASSLDPSGLPYEQYF
DNA: TGCGCCAGCAGCTTGGATCCGTCAGGGCTACCCTACGAGCAGTACTTC
V: TRBV5-1
D: -
length: 16
size: -
J: TRBJ2-7

CDR3: CASSQLPTGTNSPLHF
DNA: TGTGCCAGCAGCCAACTCCCGACAGGCACCAATTCACCCCTCCACTTT
V: TRBV7-9
D: -
length: 16
size: -
J: TRBJ1-6

CDR3: CASSERELTQDEQFF
DNA: TGTGCCAGCAGCGAGCGGGAGTTGACCCAGGATGAGCAGTTCTTC
V: TRBV6-5
D: TRBD2
length: 15
size: -
J: TRBJ2-1

CDR3: CASSQDYRGRSYEQYF
DNA: TGCGCCAGCAGCCAAGACTACAGGGGTAGGTCCTACGAGCAGTACTTC
V: TRBV4-3
D: TRBD1
length: 16
size: few
J: TRBJ2-7

CDR3: CASSPPEGNYGYTF
DNA: TGTGCCAGCAGCCCCCCAGAGGGAAACTATGGCTACACCTTC
V: TRBV5-4
D: -
length: 14
size: few
J: TRBJ1-2

CDR3: CASSLGSKTSGRGADTQYF
DNA: TGTGCCAGCAGCTTAGGATCAAAGACTAGCGGGAGGGGCGCAGATACGCAGTATTTT
V: TRBV11-2
D: TRBD2
length: 19
size: -
J: TRBJ2-3

CDR3: CASGLDRINEQFF
DNA: TGTGCTAGTGGTTTGGACAGGATAAATGAGCAGTTCTTC
V: TRBV12-5
D: -
length: 13
size: -
J: TRBJ2-1

CDR3: CASTEGGRESEKLFF
DNA: TGTGCCAGCACCGAGGGGGGGCGCGAATCTGAAAAACTGTTTTTT
V: TRBV7-9
D: -
length: 15
size: -
J: TRBJ1-4

CDR3: CASRGGVWNQPQHF
DNA: TGTGCCAGTAGGGGCGGGGTATGGAATCAGCCCCAGCATTTT
V: TRBV19
D: -
length: 14
size: -
J: TRBJ1-5

CDR3: CASMGASWEQYF
DNA: TGTGCCAGTATGGGAGCCTCCTGGGAGCAGTACTTC
V: TRBV19
D: -
length: 12
size: few
J: TRBJ2-7

CDR3: CASSLPRQLQETQYF
DNA: TGTGCCAGCAGTTTACCAAGACAGCTACAAGAGACCCAGTACTTC
V: TRBV28
D: -
length: 15
size: -
J: TRBJ2-5

CDR3: CASTTISGNTDTQYF
DNA: TGTGCCAGCACCACCATCAGCGGGAACACAGATACGCAGTATTTT
V: TRBV11-2
D: TRBD2
length: 15
size: once
J: TRBJ2-3

CDR3: CASSSPNEKLFF
DNA: TGTGCCAGCAGTTCCCCGAATGAAAAACTGTTTTTT
V: TRBV6-6
D: -
length: 12
size: -
J: TRBJ1-4

CDR3: CSVDYRGGNTEAFF
DNA: TGCAGCGTTGATTACAGGGGGGGGAACACTGAAGCTTTCTTT
V: TRBV29-1
D: TRBD1
length: 14
size: few
J: TRBJ1-1

CDR3: CAWTPGGLADTQYF
DNA: TGTGCCTGGACCCCGGGGGGGCTTGCAGATACGCAGTATTTT
V: TRBV30
D: TRBD2
length: 14
size: once
J: TRBJ2-3